Reported below is one T cell receptor beta chain. Its matching antigen is unknown. Germline V gene sequence: CDR1 SQVTM, CDR2 ANQGSEA. This CDR3 is 14 amino acids long. The V and J ends lost 7 bases and 5 bases, in that order; junction bases with no gene match: 5. This sample is part of a study of T cell responses to AZD1222 COVID-19 vaccine. The table came from immunoSEQ multiplex PCR; TCRdb's copy has only in-frame clones and leaves some out. This table holds around 100,000 clones, around nine tenths found once. Points from the study as a whole: An increase in Spike-specific TCR breadth and depth was observed after two AZD1222 doses.

Here the sequenced sample was peripheral blood, taken on day 0 of AZD1222 vaccination. The chain recombines TRBV29-1 with TRBJ2-3; 14 positions match TRBD2. The receptor was isolated from an adult in good health. The CDR3 nucleotides are TGCAGCGGACTAGCGGGAGGGCCCGGAGATACGCAGTATTTT. This encodes CSGLAGGPGDTQYF.